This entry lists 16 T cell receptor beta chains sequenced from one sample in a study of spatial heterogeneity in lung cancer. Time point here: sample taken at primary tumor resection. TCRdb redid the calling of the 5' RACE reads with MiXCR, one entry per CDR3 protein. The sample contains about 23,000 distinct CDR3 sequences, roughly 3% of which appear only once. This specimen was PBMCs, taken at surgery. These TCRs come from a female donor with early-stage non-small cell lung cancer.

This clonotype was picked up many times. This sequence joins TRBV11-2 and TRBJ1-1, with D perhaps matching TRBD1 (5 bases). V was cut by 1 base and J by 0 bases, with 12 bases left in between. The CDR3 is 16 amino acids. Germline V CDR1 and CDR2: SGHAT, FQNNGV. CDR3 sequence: CASSLALRQMNTEAFF. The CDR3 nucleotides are TGTGCCAGCAGCTTAGCTCTCAGACAGATGAACACTGAAGCTTTCTTT.

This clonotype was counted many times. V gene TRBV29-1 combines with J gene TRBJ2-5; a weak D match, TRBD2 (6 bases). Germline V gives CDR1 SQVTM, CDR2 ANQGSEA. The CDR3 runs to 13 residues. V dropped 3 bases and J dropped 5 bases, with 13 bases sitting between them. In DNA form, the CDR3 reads TGCAGCGTTGACCCGACCGGAGGGGAGACCCAGTACTTC. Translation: CSVDPTGGETQYF.

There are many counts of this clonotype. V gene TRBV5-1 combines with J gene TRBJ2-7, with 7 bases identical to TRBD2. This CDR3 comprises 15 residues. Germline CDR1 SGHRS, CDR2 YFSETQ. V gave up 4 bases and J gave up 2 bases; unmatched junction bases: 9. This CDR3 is CASSIWSGVTYEQYF. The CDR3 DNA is TGCGCCAGCAGCATCTGGAGCGGGGTAACCTACGAGCAGTACTTC.

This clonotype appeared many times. CDR3 coding DNA: TGTGCCAGCAGCGTCGGGACCGACGAAGGGCAGCCCCAGCATTTT. This encodes CASSVGTDEGQPQHF. The chain has TRBV7-9 and TRBJ1-5, with D maybe TRBD1 (5 bases). The CDR3 consists of 15 residues. Trimming cost V 5 bases and J 7 bases, with 18 bases left between them. Germline lookup yields CDR1 SEHNR and CDR2 FQNEAQ (reference sequence). Together with reference TRBV7-9 and TRBJ1-5, the CDR3 gives the full variable domain: DTGVSQNPRHKITKRGQNVTFRCDPISEHNRLYWYRQTLGQGPEFLTYFQNEAQLEKSRLLSDRFSAERPKGSFSTLEIQRTEQGDSAMYLCASSVGTDEGQPQHFGDGTRLSIL.

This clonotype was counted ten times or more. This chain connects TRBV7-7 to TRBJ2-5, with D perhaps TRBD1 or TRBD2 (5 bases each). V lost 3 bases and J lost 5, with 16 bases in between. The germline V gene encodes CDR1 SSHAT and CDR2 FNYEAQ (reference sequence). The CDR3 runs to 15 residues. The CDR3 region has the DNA TGTGCCAGCAGCTTTGGAGTCGGGACCGGGGAGACCCAGTACTTC. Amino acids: CASSFGVGTGETQYF.

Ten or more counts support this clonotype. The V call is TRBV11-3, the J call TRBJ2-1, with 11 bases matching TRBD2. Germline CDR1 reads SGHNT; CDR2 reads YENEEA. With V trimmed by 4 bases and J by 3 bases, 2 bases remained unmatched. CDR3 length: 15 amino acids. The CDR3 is CASSSGLAVYNEQFF. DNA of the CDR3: TGTGCCAGCAGCTCGGGACTAGCGGTCTACAATGAGCAGTTCTTC.

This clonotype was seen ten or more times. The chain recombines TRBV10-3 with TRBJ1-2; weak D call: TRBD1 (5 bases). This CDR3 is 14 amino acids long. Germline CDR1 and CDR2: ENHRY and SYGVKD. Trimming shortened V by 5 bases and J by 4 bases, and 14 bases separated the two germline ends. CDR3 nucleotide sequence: TGTGCCATCAGTCCGGACACCCTTTTCTATGGCTACACCTTC. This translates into CAISPDTLFYGYTF.

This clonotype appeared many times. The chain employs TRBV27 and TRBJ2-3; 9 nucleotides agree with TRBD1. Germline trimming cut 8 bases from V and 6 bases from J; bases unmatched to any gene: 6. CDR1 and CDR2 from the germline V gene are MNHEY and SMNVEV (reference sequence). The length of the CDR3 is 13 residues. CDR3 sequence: CASRDRATDTQYF. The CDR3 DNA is TGTGCCAGCCGGGACAGGGCCACTGATACGCAGTATTTT.

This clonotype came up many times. The CDR3 reads CASSLGNSGANVLTF. CDR3 in DNA: TGCGCCAGCAGCTTGGGGAACTCTGGGGCCAACGTCCTGACTTTC. This rearrangement joins TRBV5-1 to TRBJ2-6; D gene uncertain. Germline CDR1 reads SGHRS; CDR2 reads YFSETQ. V lost 0 bases and J 0 bases, leaving 4 bases between the germline ends. The CDR3 covers 15 residues.

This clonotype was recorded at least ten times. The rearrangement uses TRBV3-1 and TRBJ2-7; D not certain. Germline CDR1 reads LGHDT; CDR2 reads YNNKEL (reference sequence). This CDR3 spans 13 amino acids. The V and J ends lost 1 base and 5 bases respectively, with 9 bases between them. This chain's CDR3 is CASSQGVGNEQYF. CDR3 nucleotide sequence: TGTGCCAGCAGCCAAGGAGTGGGGAACGAGCAGTACTTC.

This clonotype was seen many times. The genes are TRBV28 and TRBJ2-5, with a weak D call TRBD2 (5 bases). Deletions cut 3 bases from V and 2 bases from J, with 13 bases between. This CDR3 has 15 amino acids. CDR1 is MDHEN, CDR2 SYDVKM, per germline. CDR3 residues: CASSLGWGAQETQYF. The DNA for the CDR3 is TGTGCCAGCAGTTTGGGCTGGGGAGCACAAGAGACCCAGTACTTC.

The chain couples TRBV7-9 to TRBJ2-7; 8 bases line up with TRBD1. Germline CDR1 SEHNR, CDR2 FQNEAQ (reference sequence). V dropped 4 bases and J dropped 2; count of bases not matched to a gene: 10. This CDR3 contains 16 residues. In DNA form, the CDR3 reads TGTGCCAGCAGCTCAGGACAGGGCGCTCAGCCCTACGAGCAGTACTTC. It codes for CASSSGQGAQPYEQYF.

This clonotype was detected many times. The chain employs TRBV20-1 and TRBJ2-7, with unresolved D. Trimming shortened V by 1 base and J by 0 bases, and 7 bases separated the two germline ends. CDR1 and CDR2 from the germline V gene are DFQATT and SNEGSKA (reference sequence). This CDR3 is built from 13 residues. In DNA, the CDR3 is TGCAGTGCTAGAGTACCGAACTCCTACGAGCAGTACTTC. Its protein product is CSARVPNSYEQYF.

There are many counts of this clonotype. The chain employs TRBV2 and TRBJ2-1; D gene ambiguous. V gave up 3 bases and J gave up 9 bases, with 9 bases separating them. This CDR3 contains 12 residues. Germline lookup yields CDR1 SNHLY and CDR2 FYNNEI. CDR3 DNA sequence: TGTGCCAGCAGTGAGCAAGTCGGTGAGCAGTTCTTC. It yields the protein CASSEQVGEQFF.

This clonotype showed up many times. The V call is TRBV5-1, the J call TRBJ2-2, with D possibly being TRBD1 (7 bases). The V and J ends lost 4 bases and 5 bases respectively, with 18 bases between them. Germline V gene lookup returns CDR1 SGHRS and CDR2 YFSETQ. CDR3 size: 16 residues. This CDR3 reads CASSRSGTRGTGELFF. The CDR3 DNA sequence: TGCGCCAGCAGCCGTAGCGGTACCAGGGGGACCGGGGAGCTGTTTTTT.

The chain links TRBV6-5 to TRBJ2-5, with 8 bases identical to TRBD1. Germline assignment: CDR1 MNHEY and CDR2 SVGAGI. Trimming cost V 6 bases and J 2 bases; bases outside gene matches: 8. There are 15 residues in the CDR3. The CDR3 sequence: CASRSDREVQETQYF. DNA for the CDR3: TGTGCCAGCAGATCGGACAGGGAGGTTCAAGAGACCCAGTACTTC.